This TCR beta chain comes out of a study of T cell responses to AZD1222 COVID-19 vaccine. Profiling relied on immunoSEQ multiplex PCR, and the TCRdb table lists in-frame clones only, not all of them. In the table there are 200,000 or so clones, about 93% of which are singletons. V was trimmed by 4 bases and J by 2 bases, leaving 9 bases between them. The CDR3 sequence is 14 residues long. Germline values: CDR1 MRHNA, CDR2 SNTAGT. The rearrangement links TRBV6-4 to TRBJ2-4, with D possibly TRBD2 on 5 matching bases. Sequenced here: peripheral blood, sampled 28 days after the second AZD1222 dose. This clonotype was sampled from an adult who received the AZD1222 COVID-19 vaccine. This CDR3 reads CASSGGKTKNIQYF. The CDR3 bases are TGTGCCAGCAGTGGAGGGAAGACCAAAAACATTCAGTACTTC.